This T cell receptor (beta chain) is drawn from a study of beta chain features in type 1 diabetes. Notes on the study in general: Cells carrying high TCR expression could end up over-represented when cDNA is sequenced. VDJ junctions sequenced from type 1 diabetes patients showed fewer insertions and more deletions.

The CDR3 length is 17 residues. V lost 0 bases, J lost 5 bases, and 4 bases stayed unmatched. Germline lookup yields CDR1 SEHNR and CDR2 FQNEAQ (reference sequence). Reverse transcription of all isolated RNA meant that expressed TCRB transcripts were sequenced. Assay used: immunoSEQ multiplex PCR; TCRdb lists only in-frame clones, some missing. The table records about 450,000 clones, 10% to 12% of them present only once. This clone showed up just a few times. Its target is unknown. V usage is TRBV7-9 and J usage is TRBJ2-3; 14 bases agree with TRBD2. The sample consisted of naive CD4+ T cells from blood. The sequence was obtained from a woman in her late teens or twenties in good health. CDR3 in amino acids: CASSLATSGGARDTQYF. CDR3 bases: TGTGCCAGCAGCTTAGCGACTAGCGGGGGGGCTAGAGATACGCAGTATTTT.